This entry lists 16 T cell receptor beta chains sequenced from one sample in a study of T cell responses to AZD1222 COVID-19 vaccine. Here immunoSEQ multiplex PCR was the method, and the copy in TCRdb shows in-frame clones only, minus some. The data show roughly 150,000 clones, roughly 92% seen once. The material was peripheral blood, obtained on day 0 of AZD1222 vaccination. The receptors shown here come from an adult in good health.

V and J are TRBV29-1 and TRBJ1-2, with 9 positions matching TRBD1. V was clipped by 6 bases and J by 7 bases; unmatched bases: 6. The CDR3 consists of 12 residues. Germline assignment: CDR1 SQVTM and CDR2 ANQGSEA. The DNA for the CDR3 is TGCAGCGTCGTGACAGGGGGGTCTGGCTACACCTTC. It codes for CSVVTGGSGYTF.

The J gene is TRBJ1-2, the V gene TRBV7-2; TRBD1 might be the D (5 bases). The ends were cut back, 0 bases at V and 2 bases at J, with 16 bases in the middle. The CDR3 runs 17 residues. Per germline, CDR1 SGHTA and CDR2 FQGNSA. The CDR3 is CASSLAGLRVENYGYTF. DNA of the CDR3: TGTGCCAGCAGCTTAGCGGGTCTCAGGGTAGAGAACTATGGCTACACCTTC.

The chain is built from TRBV6-5 and TRBJ1-1; D is uncertain. The CDR3 loop spans 12 amino acids. Germline loops: CDR1 MNHEY, CDR2 SVGAGI. Trimming pared 7 bases from V and 1 base from J, leaving 7 bases between. The CDR3 DNA sequence: TGTGCCAGCACCTCAGGGAACACTGAAGCTTTCTTT. Amino acids: CASTSGNTEAFF.

This chain links TRBV2 with TRBJ1-6; the D gene is possibly TRBD1 (6 bases). Trimming took 6 bases from V and 7 from J, leaving 13 bases between them. Looked up from germline, CDR1 is SNHLY and CDR2 is FYNNEI. The CDR3 length is 14 residues. The DNA for the CDR3 is TGTGCCAGCAGCCGGGACACCCTGAATTCACCCCTCCACTTT. As protein: CASSRDTLNSPLHF.

This chain connects TRBV27 to TRBJ1-2; maybe TRBD1 (6 bases). The CDR3 length is 15 residues. CDR1 is MNHEY, CDR2 SMNVEV, per germline (reference sequence). Trimming left V 7 bases short and J 8 bases short, with 23 bases between. The CDR3, as DNA: TGTGCCAGCACCCACTACGGGGGCGGGTCGAGCGGCTACACCTTC. Translating it yields CASTHYGGGSSGYTF.

The chain links TRBV6-2 or TRBV6-3 to TRBJ2-1; a possible D gene is TRBD2 (6 bases). V was clipped by 2 bases and J by 1 base, with 12 bases between them. Per the germline V gene, CDR1 is MNHEY and CDR2 is SVGEGT. The CDR3 contains 16 residues. CDR3 loop: CASSYPGLLSYNEQFF. CDR3 coding DNA: TGTGCCAGCAGTTACCCGGGACTGTTATCCTACAATGAGCAGTTCTTC.

This chain links TRBV11-2 with TRBJ1-2; D is uncertain. The CDR3 is 14 residues long. Germline values: CDR1 SGHAT, CDR2 FQNNGV. V lost 1 base, J lost 4 bases, and 10 bases lay in between. The CDR3 coding sequence is TGTGCCAGCAGCTTAGTAGCAGGACTCTATGGCTACACCTTC. Translating it yields CASSLVAGLYGYTF.

This chain links TRBV11-1 with TRBJ2-5, with 11 bases aligning to TRBD2. Germline CDR1 and CDR2: SGHAT and FQDESV (reference sequence). V trimming: 6 bases; J trimming: 4 bases; junction bases outside the gene matches: 10. The CDR3 contains 16 residues. The CDR3 loop is CASSYRLAGNGETQYF. The CDR3 DNA reads as TGTGCCAGCAGTTATAGACTAGCGGGAAATGGAGAGACCCAGTACTTC.

This chain connects TRBV27 to TRBJ2-2; 9 nucleotides match TRBD1. Germline trimming cut 8 bases from V and 1 base from J; bases unmatched to any gene: 8. The CDR3 runs to 16 residues. Looked up from germline, CDR1 is MNHEY and CDR2 is SMNVEV (reference sequence). CDR3 DNA: TGTGCCAGCGGCTTCCGGGACAGGGTGAACACCGGGGAGCTGTTTTTT. Its protein is CASGFRDRVNTGELFF.

The chain is built from TRBV2 and TRBJ2-7; weak D call: TRBD2 (6 bases). CDR1 and CDR2 (germline): SNHLY, FYNNEI. This CDR3 comprises 14 residues. V was shortened by 0 bases and J by 3 bases, with 9 bases between the two germline ends. The CDR3 DNA reads as TGTGCCAGCAGTGAAGCCCGACTAGTCTACGAGCAGTACTTC. It yields the protein CASSEARLVYEQYF.

The chain joins TRBV7-2 to TRBJ2-1, with 9 bases lining up with TRBD2. The CDR3 loop spans 17 amino acids. V lost 1 base to trimming and J lost 9 bases; unmatched junction nucleotides: 13. Looked up from germline, CDR1 is SGHTA and CDR2 is FQGNSA. The CDR3 reads CASSLGELAGGRSEQFF. In nucleotides, the CDR3 is TGTGCCAGCAGCTTAGGAGAGCTGGCGGGGGGGCGGAGTGAGCAGTTCTTC.

This CDR3 reads CASSPRSNEKLFF. The CDR3 DNA follows: TGTGCCAGCTCACCAAGGTCTAATGAAAAACTGTTTTTT. The V gene is TRBV18, the J gene TRBJ1-4; D ambiguous. Germline values: CDR1 KGHSH, CDR2 LQKENI. Trimming cost V 2 bases and J 3 bases, with 4 bases left between them. The CDR3 is made up of 13 amino acids.

The chain couples TRBV15 to TRBJ2-3; tentatively, D is TRBD2 (5 bases). The V gene lost 1 base and the J gene lost 0 bases, with 11 bases spanning the gap. CDR3 size: 16 residues. Germline V gives CDR1 LNHNV, CDR2 YYDKDF (reference sequence). The CDR3 DNA reads as TGTGCCACCAGCAGAGCTCGAGGGTCTAGCACAGATACGCAGTATTTT. Translation gives CATSRARGSSTDTQYF. Full variable domain (remainder filled in from reference TRBV15 and TRBJ2-3): DAMVIQNPRYQVTQFGKPVTLSCSQTLNHNVMYWYQQKSSQAPKLLFHYYDKDFNNEADTPDNFQSRRPNTSFCFLDIRSPGLGDTAMYLCATSRARGSSTDTQYFGPGTRLTVL.

The rearrangement joins TRBV2 to TRBJ1-2; D not resolved. CDR1 and CDR2 (germline): SNHLY, FYNNEI. Trimming stripped 6 bases from V and 4 bases from J, with 9 bases between. The CDR3 is 12 amino acids. The CDR3 spells CASSPGSYGYTF. CDR3 nucleotide sequence: TGTGCCAGCAGCCCAGGCAGCTATGGCTACACCTTC.

The chain uses TRBV29-1 and TRBJ2-7; tentatively, D is TRBD2 (5 bases). Trimming shortened V by 5 bases and J by 0 bases, and 8 bases separated the two germline ends. The CDR3 loop spans 12 amino acids. The germline V gene has CDR1 SQVTM and CDR2 ANQGSEA. For the CDR3, the DNA is TGCAGCGTTCTTCGGGACTCCTACGAGCAGTACTTC. This encodes CSVLRDSYEQYF.

The chain links TRBV30 to TRBJ2-7; 12 bases fit TRBD2. The CDR3 extends over 14 amino acids. V was pared by 4 bases and J by 2 bases, with 3 bases of the junction left unmatched. Germline values: CDR1 GTSNPN, CDR2 SVGIG (reference sequence). The CDR3 DNA reads as TGTGCCTGGAAGGGGACTAGCGGGCCCTACGAGCAGTACTTC. Amino acid sequence: CAWKGTSGPYEQYF.